The 32 T cell receptor beta chains below all came from one sample that was sequenced in a study of naive and memory T cell subsets. Amplification of ligated cDNA took four PCR rounds with SP2 and nested alpha and beta constant primers. TCRdb re-derived calls from the 5' RACE reads in MiXCR, one entry per CDR3 protein. The profile shows roughly 30,000 distinct CDR3 sequences, approximately 16% of them singletons. The library had UMIs added by 3' ligation of an oligonucleotide to TCR cDNA. The receptors here all came from a female donor in good health.

In this sample, this clonotype turned up a few times. J is TRBJ2-5 and V is TRBV20-1, with 10 positions matching TRBD1. The CDR3 is 17 amino acids. Per the germline V gene, CDR1 is DFQATT and CDR2 is SNEGSKA (reference sequence). Losses at the gene ends were 3 bases for V and 3 bases for J; bases not matched to a gene: 13. CDR3 sequence (DNA): TGCAGTGCTAGGTTTCCACTTGGGACAGGGGCTAAAGAGACCCAGTACTTC. It translates to CSARFPLGTGAKETQYF.

In its sample, this clonotype was seen many times. The CDR3 here is CASSQEVSRGNQPQHF. CDR3 nucleotides: TGCGCCAGCAGCCAAGAGGTCTCCCGAGGAAATCAGCCCCAGCATTTT. The chain has TRBV4-1 and TRBJ1-5; D not certain. The ends were cut back, 0 bases at V and 4 bases at J, with 13 bases in the middle. There are 16 residues in the CDR3. The germline gives CDR1 MGHRA, CDR2 YSYEKL.

This clonotype has more than one count but fewer than ten. This chain joins TRBV15 and TRBJ1-1; D is uncertain. Germline-derived CDR1 and CDR2 are LNHNV and YYDKDF (reference sequence). The CDR3 covers 16 residues. Trimming removed 0 bases from V and 1 base from J, with 12 bases in between. The CDR3 nucleotides are TGTGCCACCAGCAGAGATCGGGTAAACAGGAACACTGAAGCTTTCTTT. Residues: CATSRDRVNRNTEAFF.

This clonotype was counted at least ten times. The chain joins TRBV29-1 to TRBJ2-2; TRBD1 might be the D (6 bases). The germline V gene has CDR1 SQVTM and CDR2 ANQGSEA. V lost 4 bases to trimming and J lost 0 bases, with 6 bases between them. There are 13 residues in the CDR3. CDR3 in amino acids: CSVGTANTGELFF. CDR3 nucleotides: TGCAGCGTTGGGACAGCGAACACCGGGGAGCTGTTTTTT.

This clonotype was observed a single time. The chain uses TRBV20-1 and TRBJ1-1, with D possibly TRBD1 on 5 matching bases. This CDR3 has 14 amino acids. The germline CDR1 and CDR2 sequences are DFQATT and SNEGSKA (reference sequence). Between the trimmed V and J ends, which lost 0 bases and 8 bases, there was a span of 16 bases. DNA for the CDR3: TGCAGTGCTAGAGACGCCTCAGGGTTAAGAGAAGCTTTCTTT. The encoded protein is CSARDASGLREAFF.

This clonotype was seen at least ten times. The V and J genes are TRBV6-4 and TRBJ1-1; D gene unclear. CDR3 length equals 13 residues. V shed 3 bases and J shed 9 bases, with 14 bases lying between them. Germline V gives CDR1 MRHNA, CDR2 SNTAGT. This CDR3 reads CASSESTSGKAFF. The CDR3 coding sequence is TGTGCCAGCAGTGAGTCGACTTCCGGGAAAGCTTTCTTT.

Worth noting for this clonotype: One base away lies a much larger clone, so this may be a sequencing read error. CDR3 sequence (DNA): TGTGCCAGCAGCCCACGACTGACGTCTTATGGCGACACCTTC. Translating it yields CASSPRLTSYGDTF. The chain is built from TRBV7-2 and TRBJ1-2; no reliable D call. Per the germline V gene, CDR1 is SGHTA and CDR2 is FQGNSA. There are 14 residues in the CDR3.

The chain has TRBV13 and TRBJ1-6; maybe TRBD1 (5 bases). This CDR3 spans 15 amino acids. V was shortened by 6 bases and J by 3 bases, with 12 bases between the two germline ends. CDR1 PRHDT and CDR2 FYEKMQ come from the germline V gene (reference sequence). Here the CDR3 DNA reads TGTGCCAGCAGAGAAGGGGACCGCTATAATTCACCCCTCCACTTT. This encodes CASREGDRYNSPLHF.

This clonotype was seen at least ten times. The chain is built from TRBV6-5 and TRBJ2-5; 9 bases are shared with TRBD1. There are 15 residues in the CDR3. Germline lookup yields CDR1 MNHEY and CDR2 SVGAGI. The ends lost 2 bases at V and 5 bases at J; junction bases unmatched: 6. CDR3 DNA: TGTGCCAGCAGTTACACACAGGGGGCGAAGGAGACCCAGTACTTC. It encodes CASSYTQGAKETQYF.

The table lists this clonotype with many counts. The rearrangement joins TRBV20-1 to TRBJ1-5; D possibly corresponds to TRBD1 (5 bases). Germline V gene lookup returns CDR1 DFQATT and CDR2 SNEGSKA (reference sequence). V gave up 3 bases and J gave up 6 bases, with 12 bases separating them. This CDR3 has 13 residues. The CDR3: CSASSQGTQPQHF. CDR3 sequence (DNA): TGCAGTGCTAGTTCTCAGGGTACTCAGCCCCAGCATTTT.

This clonotype was observed a few times. This may come from a read error, since a much larger clone is one base off. CDR3 amino acids: CSVSGIDEQFF. In nucleotides, the CDR3 is TGCAGCGTTTCGGGGATTGATGAGCAGTTCTTC. This sequence joins TRBV29-1 and TRBJ2-1; a possible D gene is TRBD2 (5 bases). This CDR3 contains 11 residues. Germline V lookup: CDR1 SQVTM, CDR2 ANQGSEA. Trimming took off 5 bases at V and 8 bases at J, with 10 bases between the two ends.

The V gene is TRBV6-6, the J gene TRBJ1-1; possibly TRBD1 for D (5 bases). The V gene lost 0 bases and the J gene lost 1 base, with 12 bases spanning the gap. Germline V lookup: CDR1 MNHNY, CDR2 SVGAGI (reference sequence). This CDR3 has 16 residues. The CDR3 is CASSYSQGAGNTEAFF. In nucleotides, the CDR3 is TGTGCCAGCAGTTACTCCCAGGGAGCAGGGAACACTGAAGCTTTCTTT.

This chain connects TRBV20-1 to TRBJ1-4, with D perhaps TRBD1 (6 bases). CDR1 DFQATT and CDR2 SNEGSKA come from the germline V gene (reference sequence). With 3 bases removed from V and 4 bases from J, the gap between germline ends came to 18 bases. CDR3 length equals 16 residues. Here the CDR3 DNA reads TGCAGTGCTAGCCCCTCGGGAGGGGGGAGTAATGAAAAACTGTTTTTT. The encoded protein is CSASPSGGGSNEKLFF.

This clonotype has ten or more counts. The chain recombines TRBV6-5 with TRBJ1-2; TRBD1 aligns across 7 bases. Unmatched junction bases numbered 7, after V lost 6 bases and J lost 3 bases. The CDR3 covers 14 residues. Germline CDR1 and CDR2: MNHEY and SVGAGI. The DNA for the CDR3 is TGTGCCAGCAGCATTTCCGACAGGGACTATGGCTACACCTTC. Its translation is CASSISDRDYGYTF.

In this sample, this clonotype turned up many times. The V call is TRBV20-1, the J call TRBJ2-3; 9 positions agree with TRBD2. Germline loops: CDR1 DFQATT, CDR2 SNEGSKA (reference sequence). J was trimmed by 0 bases and V by 3 bases; bases with no gene match: 7. This CDR3 region has 16 residues. The CDR3 DNA sequence: TGCAGTGCTAGGGGACTAGCCGCTGCTAGCACAGATACGCAGTATTTT. This gives the protein CSARGLAAASTDTQYF.

This clonotype occurred many times. The chain links TRBV29-1 to TRBJ2-7; perhaps TRBD2 as D (6 bases). V lost 7 bases to trimming and J lost 6 bases, with 19 bases between them. The germline V gene encodes CDR1 SQVTM and CDR2 ANQGSEA. This CDR3 is 13 amino acids long. The CDR3 bases are TGCAGCGGACGGGACTGGACGACCGGCGAGCAGTACTTC. Protein: CSGRDWTTGEQYF.

The chain recombines TRBV6-2 or TRBV6-3 with TRBJ1-3; TRBD1 is a possible D gene (5 bases). Trimming took 6 bases from V and 0 from J, leaving 15 bases between them. The germline CDR1 and CDR2 sequences are MNHEY and SVGEGT. The CDR3 runs 16 residues. CDR3 DNA: TGTGCCAGCAGCCCGGCCGGGGCCAGCTCTGGAAACACCATATATTTT. It translates to CASSPAGASSGNTIYF.

This chain connects TRBV5-5 to TRBJ2-1; 8 bases map to TRBD2. The CDR3 loop spans 16 amino acids. Losses at the gene ends were 3 bases for V and 5 bases for J; bases not matched to a gene: 10. Germline values: CDR1 SGHKS, CDR2 YYEKEE (reference sequence). The CDR3 bases are TGTGCCAGCAGCTGGAGACGGGGGGGCCGGGACAATGAGCAGTTCTTC. It specifies CASSWRRGGRDNEQFF.

As to this clonotype: Being one base from a much bigger clone, this may be a read error. V and J are TRBV20-1 and TRBJ2-7, with a possible D match to TRBD1 (6 bases). Germline V gene lookup returns CDR1 DFQATT and CDR2 SNEGSKA (reference sequence). The CDR3 contains 14 residues. Written as DNA, the CDR3 is TGCGGTGCTAGAGATCTTGGACAGTACTACGAGCAGTACTTC. This gives the protein CGARDLGQYYEQYF.

This clonotype was detected a few times. The CDR3 loop is CAIGGGNQPQHF. CDR3 nucleotides: TGTGCCATAGGGGGGGGCAATCAGCCCCAGCATTTT. The rearrangement links TRBV10-3 to TRBJ1-5; D is perhaps TRBD1 (6 bases). Trimming removed 9 bases from V and 2 bases from J, with 8 bases in between. This CDR3 comprises 12 residues. Germline V CDR1 and CDR2: ENHRY, SYGVKD.

This clonotype occurred a few times. The genes are TRBV18 and TRBJ2-2, with D tentatively TRBD1 (5 bases). The V and J ends lost 6 bases and 5 bases respectively, with 10 bases between them. Germline CDR1 reads KGHSH; CDR2 reads LQKENI. The CDR3 has 13 residues. The CDR3 sequence: CASSPQGTGELFF. CDR3 DNA: TGTGCCAGCTCGCCTCAGGGAACCGGGGAGCTGTTTTTT.

This clonotype was seen ten or more times. The chain is built from TRBV12-3 or TRBV12-4 and TRBJ1-1; 7 bases agree with TRBD1. Germline trimming cut 7 bases from V and 0 bases from J; bases unmatched to any gene: 11. The CDR3 runs to 16 residues. The CDR3 here is CASNALGQDMNTEAFF. The CDR3 coding sequence is TGTGCCAGCAATGCGTTAGGACAGGACATGAACACTGAAGCTTTCTTT.

The table lists this clonotype with a few counts. The gene calls are TRBV9 and TRBJ2-1, with 8 bases fitting TRBD2. J was trimmed by 6 bases and V by 1 base; bases with no gene match: 0. CDR1 and CDR2 (germline): SGDLS, YYNGEE. CDR3 length equals 13 residues. CDR3 amino acids: CASSVSGSNEQFF. CDR3 DNA sequence: TGTGCCAGCAGCGTAAGCGGGAGCAATGAGCAGTTCTTC.

The chain couples TRBV12-3 or TRBV12-4 to TRBJ1-3, with no clear D. Trimming shortened V by 3 bases and J by 8 bases, and 8 bases separated the two germline ends. The CDR3 has 12 amino acids. CDR3 sequence (DNA): TGTGCCAGCAGTTTTCGGGGAGACACCATATATTTT. Encoded protein: CASSFRGDTIYF.

This clonotype is medium-sized by share. The chain links TRBV11-2 to TRBJ2-7; D not resolved. The V end was cut by 1 base, the J end by 1 base, with 8 bases between. CDR1 is SGHAT, CDR2 FQNNGV, per germline. The CDR3 has 14 residues. CDR3 sequence (DNA): TGTGCCAGCAGCTTAGTCTCTGGTTCCTACGAGCAGTACTTC. It specifies CASSLVSGSYEQYF.

Many counts were recorded for this clonotype. V is TRBV12-3 or TRBV12-4 and J is TRBJ1-1; D remains unclear. CDR3 size: 14 residues. V was pared by 5 bases and J by 1 base, with 11 bases between. CDR3: CASSVSFRNTEAFF. CDR3 coding DNA: TGTGCCAGCAGTGTGTCTTTCAGGAACACTGAAGCTTTCTTT.

This clonotype was counted at least ten times. V is TRBV7-9 and J is TRBJ1-3; the D gene is possibly TRBD1 (6 bases). The CDR3 runs 15 residues. Per germline, CDR1 SEHNR and CDR2 FQNEAQ (reference sequence). V lost 5 bases and J lost 1, with 12 bases in between. In DNA, the CDR3 is TGTGCCAGCAGCCAATACAGGGATTCTGGAAACACCATATATTTT. This gives the protein CASSQYRDSGNTIYF.

This clonotype has just a few counts. J is TRBJ2-3 and V is TRBV10-3; weak D call: TRBD2 (7 bases). The germline V gene encodes CDR1 ENHRY and CDR2 SYGVKD. Trimming pared 10 bases from V and 5 bases from J, leaving 16 bases between. This CDR3 has 13 amino acids. The CDR3 loop reads CATGYGGQDTQYF. CDR3 sequence (DNA): TGTGCCACAGGGTACGGGGGGCAAGATACGCAGTATTTT.

This chain uses TRBV4-2 with TRBJ2-7; D unclear. From germline, CDR1 is LGHNA and CDR2 YNFKEQ. V was pared by 2 bases and J by 1 base, with 9 bases between. The CDR3 has 14 residues. The CDR3 is CASSQSRESYEQYF. The CDR3, as DNA: TGTGCCAGCAGCCAATCTAGGGAATCCTACGAGCAGTACTTC.

A few counts support this clonotype. This chain joins TRBV6-5 and TRBJ1-3; D gene uncertain. The germline V and J ends were trimmed by 3 bases and 1 base, with 10 bases remaining between them. CDR1 and CDR2 from the germline V gene are MNHEY and SVGAGI. This CDR3 is built from 15 residues. CDR3 sequence reads: CASSYQAKSGNTIYF. In nucleotides, the CDR3 is TGTGCCAGCAGTTATCAGGCGAAGTCTGGAAACACCATATATTTT.

This clonotype was recorded many times. As DNA, the CDR3 is TGTGCCAGCAGCTTAGCCCTAGCGGGCACAGATACGCAGTATTTT. Protein sequence: CASSLALAGTDTQYF. V usage is TRBV7-2 and J usage is TRBJ2-3, with 7 nucleotides matching TRBD2. The junction had 1 base not matched to a gene; V was cut back by 0 bases and J by 1 base. Germline V gene lookup returns CDR1 SGHTA and CDR2 FQGNSA. CDR3 length: 15 residues.

This clonotype occurred many times. J is TRBJ2-7 and V is TRBV3-1; D may match TRBD1 or TRBD2 (6 bases each). The CDR3 length is 14 residues. Germline values: CDR1 LGHDT, CDR2 YNNKEL (reference sequence). Trimming removed 1 base at V and 7 bases at J, with 14 bases between. The CDR3 here is CASSQAAGAGEQYF. The CDR3 region has the DNA TGTGCCAGCAGCCAAGCGGCAGGGGCGGGGGAGCAGTACTTC.